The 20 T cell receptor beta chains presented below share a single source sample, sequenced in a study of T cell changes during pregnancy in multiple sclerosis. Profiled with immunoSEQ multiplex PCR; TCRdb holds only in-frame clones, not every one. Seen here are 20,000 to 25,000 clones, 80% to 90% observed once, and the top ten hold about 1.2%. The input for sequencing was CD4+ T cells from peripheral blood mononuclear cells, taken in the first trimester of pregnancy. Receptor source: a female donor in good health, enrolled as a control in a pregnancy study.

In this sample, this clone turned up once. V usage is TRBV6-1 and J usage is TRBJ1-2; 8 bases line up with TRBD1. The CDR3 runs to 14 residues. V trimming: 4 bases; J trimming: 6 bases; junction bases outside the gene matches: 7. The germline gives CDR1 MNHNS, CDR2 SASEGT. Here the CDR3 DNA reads TGTGCCAGCAGTGTAGGCACAGGGGGAGATGGCTACACCTTC. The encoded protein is CASSVGTGGDGYTF.

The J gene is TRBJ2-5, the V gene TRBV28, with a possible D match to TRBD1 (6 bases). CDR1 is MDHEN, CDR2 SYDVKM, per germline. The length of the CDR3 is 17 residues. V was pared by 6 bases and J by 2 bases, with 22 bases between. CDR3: CASSTVGLGAGQETQYF. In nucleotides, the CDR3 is TGTGCCAGCAGCACGGTCGGATTGGGGGCTGGACAAGAGACCCAGTACTTC.

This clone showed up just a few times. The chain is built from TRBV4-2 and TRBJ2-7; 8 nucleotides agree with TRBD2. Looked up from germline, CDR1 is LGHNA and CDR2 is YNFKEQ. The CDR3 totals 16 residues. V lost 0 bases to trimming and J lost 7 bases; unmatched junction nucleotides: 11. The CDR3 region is CASSQDATGGQREQYF. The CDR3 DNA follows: TGTGCCAGCAGCCAAGATGCGACGGGAGGGCAGAGGGAGCAGTACTTC.

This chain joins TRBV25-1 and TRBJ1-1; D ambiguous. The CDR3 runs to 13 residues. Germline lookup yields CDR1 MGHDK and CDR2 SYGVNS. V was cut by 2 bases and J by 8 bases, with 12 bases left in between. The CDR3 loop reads CASSEPPVEEAFF. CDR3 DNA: TGTGCCAGCAGTGAACCCCCGGTAGAGGAAGCTTTCTTT.

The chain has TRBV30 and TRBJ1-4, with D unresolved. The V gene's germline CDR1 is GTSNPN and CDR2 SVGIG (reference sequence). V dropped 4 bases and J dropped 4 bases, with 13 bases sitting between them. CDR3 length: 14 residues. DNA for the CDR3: TGTGCCTGGATGGGCCAGGAAAGTAATGAAAAACTGTTTTTT. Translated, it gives CAWMGQESNEKLFF.

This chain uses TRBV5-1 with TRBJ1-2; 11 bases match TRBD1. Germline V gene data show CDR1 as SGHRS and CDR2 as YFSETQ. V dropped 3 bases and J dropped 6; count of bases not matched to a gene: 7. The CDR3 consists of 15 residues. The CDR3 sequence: CASSWTGGNGNGYTF. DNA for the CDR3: TGCGCCAGCAGCTGGACAGGGGGCAACGGAAATGGCTACACCTTC.

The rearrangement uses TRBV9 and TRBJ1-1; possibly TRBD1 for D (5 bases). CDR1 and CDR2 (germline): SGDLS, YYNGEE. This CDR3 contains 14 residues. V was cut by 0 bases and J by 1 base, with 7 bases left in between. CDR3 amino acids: CASSVEGKNTEAFF. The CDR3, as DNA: TGTGCCAGCAGCGTAGAGGGGAAGAACACTGAAGCTTTCTTT.

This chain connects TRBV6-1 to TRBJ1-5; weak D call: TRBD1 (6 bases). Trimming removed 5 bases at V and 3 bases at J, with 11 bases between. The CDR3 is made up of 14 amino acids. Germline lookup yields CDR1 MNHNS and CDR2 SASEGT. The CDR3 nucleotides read TGTGCCAGCAGTTCGGACAGTATCAATCAGCCCCAGCATTTT. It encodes CASSSDSINQPQHF.

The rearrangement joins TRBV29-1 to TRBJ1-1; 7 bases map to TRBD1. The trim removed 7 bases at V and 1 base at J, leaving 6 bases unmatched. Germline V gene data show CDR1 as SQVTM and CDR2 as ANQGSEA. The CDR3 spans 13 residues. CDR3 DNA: TGCAGCGCCGGAAGGGGGCAGAACACTGAAGCTTTCTTT. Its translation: CSAGRGQNTEAFF.

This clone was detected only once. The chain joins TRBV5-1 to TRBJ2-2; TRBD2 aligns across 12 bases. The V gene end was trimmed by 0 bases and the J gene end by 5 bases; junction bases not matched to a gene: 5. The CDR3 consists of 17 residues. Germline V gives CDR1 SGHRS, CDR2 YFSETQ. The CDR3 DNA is TGCGCCAGCAGCTTGGGATCAACTAGCGGGGGGACCGGGGAGCTGTTTTTT. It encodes CASSLGSTSGGTGELFF.

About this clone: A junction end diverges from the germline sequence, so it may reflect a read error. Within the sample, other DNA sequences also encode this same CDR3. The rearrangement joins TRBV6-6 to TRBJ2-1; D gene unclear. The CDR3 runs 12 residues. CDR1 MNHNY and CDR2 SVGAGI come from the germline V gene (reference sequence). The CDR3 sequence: CASSLGYDKQFF. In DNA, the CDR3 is TGTGCTAGCAGCCTTGGTTACGACAAGCAGTTCTTC.

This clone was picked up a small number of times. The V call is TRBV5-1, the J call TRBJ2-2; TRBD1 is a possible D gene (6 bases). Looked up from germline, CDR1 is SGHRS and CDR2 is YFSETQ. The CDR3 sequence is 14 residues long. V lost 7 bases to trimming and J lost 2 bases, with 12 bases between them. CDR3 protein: CASLQGPNTGELFF. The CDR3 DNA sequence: TGCGCCAGCCTACAGGGCCCAAACACCGGGGAGCTGTTTTTT.

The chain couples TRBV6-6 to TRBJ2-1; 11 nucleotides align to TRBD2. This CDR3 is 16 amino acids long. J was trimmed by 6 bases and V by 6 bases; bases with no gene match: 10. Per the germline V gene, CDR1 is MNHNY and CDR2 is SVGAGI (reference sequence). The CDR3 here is CASSSPSGGTINEQFF. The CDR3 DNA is TGTGCCAGCAGCTCCCCTAGCGGGGGGACAATCAATGAGCAGTTCTTC.

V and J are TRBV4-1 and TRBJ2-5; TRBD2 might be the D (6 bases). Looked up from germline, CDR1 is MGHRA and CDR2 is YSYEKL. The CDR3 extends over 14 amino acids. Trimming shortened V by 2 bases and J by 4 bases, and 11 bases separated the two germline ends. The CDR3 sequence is CASSQLATGETQYF. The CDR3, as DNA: TGCGCCAGCAGCCAACTAGCGACCGGAGAGACCCAGTACTTC.

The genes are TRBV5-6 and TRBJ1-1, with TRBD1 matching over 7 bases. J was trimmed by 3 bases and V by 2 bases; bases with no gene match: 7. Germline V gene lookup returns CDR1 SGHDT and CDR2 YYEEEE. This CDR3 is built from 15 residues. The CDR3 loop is CASSLLDRDHTEAFF. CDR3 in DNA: TGTGCCAGCAGCTTACTAGACAGGGACCACACTGAAGCTTTCTTT.

CDR3: CASSHRDTAYNSPLHF. The CDR3 nucleotides read TGCGCCAGCAGCCATCGGGACACGGCCTATAATTCACCCCTCCACTTT. The rearrangement links TRBV4-3 to TRBJ1-6, with D maybe TRBD1 (6 bases). This CDR3 is built from 16 residues. Germline lookup yields CDR1 LGHNA and CDR2 YSLEER. V was cut by 3 bases and J by 2 bases, with 11 bases left in between.

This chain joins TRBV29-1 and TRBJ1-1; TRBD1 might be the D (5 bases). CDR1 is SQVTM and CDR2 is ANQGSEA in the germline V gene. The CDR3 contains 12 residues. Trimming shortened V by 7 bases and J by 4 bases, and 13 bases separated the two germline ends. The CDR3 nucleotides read TGCAGCGGGGGGGGTTGGGGCACTGAAGCTTTCTTT. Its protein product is CSGGGWGTEAFF.

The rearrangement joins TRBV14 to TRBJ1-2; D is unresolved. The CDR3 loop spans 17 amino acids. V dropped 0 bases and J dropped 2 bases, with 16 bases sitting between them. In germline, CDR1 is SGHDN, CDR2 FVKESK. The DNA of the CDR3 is TGTGCCAGCAGCCAAGATCTTTCCCAGGTCAACAACTATGGCTACACCTTC. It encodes CASSQDLSQVNNYGYTF.

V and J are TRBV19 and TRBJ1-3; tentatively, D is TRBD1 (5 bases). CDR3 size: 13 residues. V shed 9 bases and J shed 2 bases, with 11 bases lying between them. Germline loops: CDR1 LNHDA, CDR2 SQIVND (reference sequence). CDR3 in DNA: TGTGCCAGCTCCGGGACTCCTGGAAACACCATATATTTT. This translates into CASSGTPGNTIYF. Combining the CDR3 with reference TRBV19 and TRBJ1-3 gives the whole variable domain DGGITQSPKYLFRKEGQNVTLSCEQNLNHDAMYWYRQDPGQGLRLIYYSQIVNDFQKGDIAEGYSVSREKKESFPLTVTSAQKNPTAFYLCASSGTPGNTIYFGEGSWLTVV.

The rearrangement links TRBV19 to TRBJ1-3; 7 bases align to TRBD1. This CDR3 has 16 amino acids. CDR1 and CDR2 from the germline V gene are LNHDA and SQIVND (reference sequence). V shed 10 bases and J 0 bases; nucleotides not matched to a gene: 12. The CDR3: CATMRGQSNSGNTIYF. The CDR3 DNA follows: TGTGCCACTATGAGGGGACAGTCCAACTCTGGAAACACCATATATTTT.